Listed below are T cell receptor beta chains from one sample, sequenced in a study of early T cells in non-severe SARS-CoV-2 infection. TCRdb re-derived calls from the 5' RACE reads in MiXCR, one entry per CDR3 protein. Found here are tens of thousands of distinct CDR3 sequences, almost 7.5% of them singletons; the top ten hold 6.5% to 8.5%. Material: whole blood. These receptors all stem from an adult who was a healthcare worker with PCR-confirmed SARS-CoV-2 infection or an uninfected control (not recorded which). Both conserved end residues are part of each CDR3. Each record gives: CDR3 protein, CDR3 DNA, J gene, clone size, V gene, D gene. The D gene is left open where the match is weak. The size field is filled for only some rows; it gives once, few, many or a size class.

CDR3 protein: CASSAQGHGEAFF
CDR3 DNA: TGTGCCAGCAGTGCCCAAGGACATGGAGAAGCTTTCTTT
J gene: TRBJ1-1
clone size: many
V gene: TRBV2
D gene: -

CDR3 protein: CASSYSPGLAGVEQYF
CDR3 DNA: TGTGCCAGCAGTTACTCACCGGGACTAGCGGGGGTGGAGCAGTACTTC
J gene: TRBJ2-7
clone size: few
V gene: TRBV6-2/TRBV6-3
D gene: TRBD2

CDR3 protein: CASSHPGSYEQYF
CDR3 DNA: TGCGCCAGCAGCCATCCAGGGTCCTACGAGCAGTACTTC
J gene: TRBJ2-7
clone size: many
V gene: TRBV4-3
D gene: -

CDR3 protein: CASKGQSLGETQYF
CDR3 DNA: TGTGCCAGCAAAGGGCAGAGTTTGGGAGAGACCCAGTACTTC
J gene: TRBJ2-5
clone size: many
V gene: TRBV28
D gene: -

CDR3 protein: CAISGQGQVGSPLHF
CDR3 DNA: TGTGCCATCAGTGGACAGGGGCAAGTTGGTTCACCCCTCCACTTT
J gene: TRBJ1-6
clone size: -
V gene: TRBV10-3
D gene: TRBD1

CDR3 protein: CASSFDLSPYEQYF
CDR3 DNA: TGTGCCAGCAGCTTTGACCTATCCCCCTACGAGCAGTACTTC
J gene: TRBJ2-7
clone size: -
V gene: TRBV7-2
D gene: -

CDR3 protein: CASSGWTGMTTGELFF
CDR3 DNA: TGTGCCAGTAGTGGATGGACAGGGATGACCACCGGGGAGCTGTTTTTT
J gene: TRBJ2-2
clone size: many
V gene: TRBV19
D gene: TRBD1

CDR3 protein: CASSSNYNEQFF
CDR3 DNA: TGTGCCAGCAGTTCGAACTACAATGAGCAGTTCTTC
J gene: TRBJ2-1
clone size: many
V gene: TRBV28
D gene: -

CDR3 protein: CASSRKAGDNSPLHF
CDR3 DNA: TGTGCCAGCAGCAGGAAAGCAGGAGACAATTCACCCCTCCACTTT
J gene: TRBJ1-6
clone size: many
V gene: TRBV5-4
D gene: -

CDR3 protein: CASSHRGETYEQYF
CDR3 DNA: TGCGCCAGCAGCCACCGGGGCGAAACCTACGAGCAGTACTTC
J gene: TRBJ2-7
clone size: -
V gene: TRBV4-3
D gene: -

CDR3 protein: CASTRDGDYEQYF
CDR3 DNA: TGTGCCAGCACCAGGGACGGGGACTACGAGCAGTACTTC
J gene: TRBJ2-7
clone size: many
V gene: TRBV28
D gene: -

CDR3 protein: CASSPGGSGTTLDTQYF
CDR3 DNA: TGTGCCAGCAGCCCGGGGGGAAGTGGGACCACACTGGATACGCAGTATTTT
J gene: TRBJ2-3
clone size: few
V gene: TRBV4-2
D gene: TRBD2

CDR3 protein: CASSPPSGGVFETQYF
CDR3 DNA: TGTGCCAGCAGTCCCCCTAGCGGGGGGGTCTTTGAGACCCAGTACTTC
J gene: TRBJ2-5
clone size: many
V gene: TRBV28
D gene: TRBD2

CDR3 protein: CATSRETGGYEQYF
CDR3 DNA: TGTGCCACCAGCAGAGAAACAGGAGGCTACGAGCAGTACTTC
J gene: TRBJ2-7
clone size: -
V gene: TRBV15
D gene: -

CDR3 protein: CAISESRASEKLFF
CDR3 DNA: TGTGCCATCAGTGAGTCCAGGGCTTCAGAAAAACTGTTTTTT
J gene: TRBJ1-4
clone size: many
V gene: TRBV10-3
D gene: -

CDR3 protein: CASSQRLASGGAAYNEQFF
CDR3 DNA: TGCGCCAGCAGCCAAAGGCTAGCTAGCGGGGGGGCCGCGTACAATGAGCAGTTCTTC
J gene: TRBJ2-1
clone size: few
V gene: TRBV4-3
D gene: TRBD2

CDR3 protein: CASTNPSAGSNEKLFF
CDR3 DNA: TGTGCCAGCACCAACCCCAGTGCGGGGTCTAATGAAAAACTGTTTTTT
J gene: TRBJ1-4
clone size: many
V gene: TRBV7-9
D gene: -

CDR3 protein: CASSSGQTYTDTQYF
CDR3 DNA: TGCGCCAGCAGCTCGGGACAGACATACACAGATACGCAGTATTTT
J gene: TRBJ2-3
clone size: -
V gene: TRBV5-1
D gene: TRBD1

CDR3 protein: CASSPRTETYEQYF
CDR3 DNA: TGTGCCAGCAGTCCACGGACGGAGACCTACGAGCAGTACTTC
J gene: TRBJ2-7
clone size: -
V gene: TRBV28
D gene: -

CDR3 protein: CASSLLRSTRVSTDTQYF
CDR3 DNA: TGTGCCAGCAGTTTACTCCGGTCCACTAGGGTTTCTACAGATACGCAGTATTTT
J gene: TRBJ2-3
clone size: -
V gene: TRBV7-8
D gene: -

CDR3 protein: CASSQVGGTSGSGYEQYF
CDR3 DNA: TGCGCCAGCAGCCAAGTCGGAGGGACTAGCGGGAGTGGCTACGAGCAGTACTTC
J gene: TRBJ2-7
clone size: -
V gene: TRBV4-3
D gene: TRBD2

CDR3 protein: CASIKGTPVPNEQFF
CDR3 DNA: TGTGCCAGCATCAAAGGGACTCCCGTGCCGAATGAGCAGTTCTTC
J gene: TRBJ2-1
clone size: many
V gene: TRBV2
D gene: -

CDR3 protein: CSPFRQGSSPLHF
CDR3 DNA: TGCAGTCCTTTTAGACAGGGCTCTTCACCCCTCCACTTT
J gene: TRBJ1-6
clone size: -
V gene: TRBV20-1
D gene: TRBD1

CDR3 protein: CASRSYGTGELFF
CDR3 DNA: TGTGCCAGCAGATCGTACGGCACCGGGGAGCTGTTTTTT
J gene: TRBJ2-2
clone size: few
V gene: TRBV12-3/TRBV12-4
D gene: -

CDR3 protein: CASSRSYLLDEQYF
CDR3 DNA: TGTGCCAGCAGTCGCTCGTACCTCCTAGACGAGCAGTACTTC
J gene: TRBJ2-7
clone size: -
V gene: TRBV6-2/TRBV6-3
D gene: -

CDR3 protein: CASSPPPTNEKLFF
CDR3 DNA: TGTGCCAGCAGCCCGCCCCCTACTAATGAAAAACTGTTTTTT
J gene: TRBJ1-4
clone size: many
V gene: TRBV7-9
D gene: -

CDR3 protein: CATSDLGATSTDTQYF
CDR3 DNA: TGTGCCACCAGTGATTTGGGGGCCACTAGCACAGATACGCAGTATTTT
J gene: TRBJ2-3
clone size: -
V gene: TRBV24-1
D gene: -

CDR3 protein: CASSHLRDSYGYTF
CDR3 DNA: TGTGCCAGCAGTCACCTCCGGGACAGTTATGGCTACACCTTC
J gene: TRBJ1-2
clone size: few
V gene: TRBV12-3/TRBV12-4
D gene: TRBD1

CDR3 protein: CASSLAAQNTEAFF
CDR3 DNA: TGTGCCAGCAGCTTGGCCGCTCAGAACACTGAAGCTTTCTTT
J gene: TRBJ1-1
clone size: -
V gene: TRBV5-6
D gene: -

CDR3 protein: CASRPGGYTEAFF
CDR3 DNA: TGTGCCAGCAGACCAGGGGGCTACACTGAAGCTTTCTTT
J gene: TRBJ1-1
clone size: few
V gene: TRBV7-2
D gene: TRBD1

CDR3 protein: CASSYEGNQPQHF
CDR3 DNA: TGTGCCAGCAGTTACGAGGGCAATCAGCCCCAGCATTTT
J gene: TRBJ1-5
clone size: few
V gene: TRBV6-2/TRBV6-3
D gene: -

CDR3 protein: CASSQESLVAGDNEQFF
CDR3 DNA: TGTGCCAGCAGCCAAGAGTCGTTGGTAGCGGGGGACAATGAGCAGTTCTTC
J gene: TRBJ2-1
clone size: few
V gene: TRBV3-1
D gene: TRBD2

CDR3 protein: CASSVTGQESYEQYF
CDR3 DNA: TGTGCCAGCAGCGTAACGGGACAGGAGTCCTACGAGCAGTACTTC
J gene: TRBJ2-7
clone size: -
V gene: TRBV28
D gene: TRBD1

CDR3 protein: CASSQEGMGDTQYF
CDR3 DNA: TGTGCCAGCAGCCAAGAAGGTATGGGAGATACGCAGTATTTT
J gene: TRBJ2-3
clone size: many
V gene: TRBV4-2
D gene: -

CDR3 protein: CATQRAGAALSSYNEQFF
CDR3 DNA: TGTGCCACTCAAAGGGCGGGGGCCGCATTGAGCTCCTACAATGAGCAGTTCTTC
J gene: TRBJ2-1
clone size: -
V gene: TRBV24-1
D gene: -

CDR3 protein: CSAGGQYGYTF
CDR3 DNA: TGCAGTGCAGGGGGACAGTATGGCTACACCTTC
J gene: TRBJ1-2
clone size: few
V gene: TRBV20-1
D gene: TRBD1

CDR3 protein: CASSHPAVAKNIQYF
CDR3 DNA: TGTGCCAGCAGCCACCCGGCGGTAGCCAAAAACATTCAGTACTTC
J gene: TRBJ2-4
clone size: many
V gene: TRBV6-2/TRBV6-3
D gene: -

CDR3 protein: CATSGQGERWGYTF
CDR3 DNA: TGTGCCACCTCGGGACAGGGCGAGCGATGGGGCTACACCTTC
J gene: TRBJ1-2
clone size: -
V gene: TRBV24-1
D gene: TRBD1

CDR3 protein: CASSSGREPYEQYF
CDR3 DNA: TGCGCCAGCAGCAGCGGACGGGAGCCGTACGAGCAGTACTTC
J gene: TRBJ2-7
clone size: -
V gene: TRBV5-1
D gene: -

CDR3 protein: CSAGGLAGTPDTQYF
CDR3 DNA: TGCAGTGCTGGTGGACTAGCGGGGACACCAGATACGCAGTATTTT
J gene: TRBJ2-3
clone size: many
V gene: TRBV20-1
D gene: TRBD2

CDR3 protein: CASASQWDTQYF
CDR3 DNA: TGTGCCAGCGCGTCCCAATGGGATACGCAGTATTTT
J gene: TRBJ2-3
clone size: -
V gene: TRBV12-3/TRBV12-4
D gene: -

CDR3 protein: CASSQELAGGAFF
CDR3 DNA: TGTGCCAGCAGCCAAGAGTTGGCGGGGGGAGCTTTCTTT
J gene: TRBJ1-1
clone size: few
V gene: TRBV3-1
D gene: -

CDR3 protein: CASSPGADQPQHF
CDR3 DNA: TGTGCCAGCTCACCCGGGGCGGATCAGCCCCAGCATTTT
J gene: TRBJ1-5
clone size: -
V gene: TRBV18
D gene: -

CDR3 protein: CSVGGQGTTDTQYF
CDR3 DNA: TGCAGCGTTGGTGGACAGGGGACCACAGATACGCAGTATTTT
J gene: TRBJ2-3
clone size: many
V gene: TRBV29-1
D gene: TRBD1

CDR3 protein: CASSQTDIYEQYF
CDR3 DNA: TGCGCCAGCAGCCAAACGGACATTTACGAGCAGTACTTC
J gene: TRBJ2-7
clone size: many
V gene: TRBV4-1
D gene: -

CDR3 protein: CASSPWGFGSPLHF
CDR3 DNA: TGTGCCAGCAGCCCCTGGGGGTTTGGTTCACCCCTCCACTTT
J gene: TRBJ1-6
clone size: -
V gene: TRBV7-2
D gene: -

CDR3 protein: CASSLRREGSPLHF
CDR3 DNA: TGTGCCAGCAGTTTAAGGAGGGAAGGTTCACCCCTCCACTTT
J gene: TRBJ1-6
clone size: many
V gene: TRBV12-3/TRBV12-4
D gene: -

CDR3 protein: CASSVSPHPRQETQYF
CDR3 DNA: TGTGCCAGCAGCGTAAGCCCCCACCCCAGACAAGAGACCCAGTACTTC
J gene: TRBJ2-5
clone size: few
V gene: TRBV9
D gene: -

CDR3 protein: CASSHDFFSNNEQFF
CDR3 DNA: TGTGCCAGCAGCCATGACTTTTTCTCTAACAATGAGCAGTTCTTC
J gene: TRBJ2-1
clone size: -
V gene: TRBV6-7
D gene: -

CDR3 protein: CSARSDRSYEQYF
CDR3 DNA: TGCAGTGCTAGATCAGACAGGTCCTACGAGCAGTACTTC
J gene: TRBJ2-7
clone size: many
V gene: TRBV20-1
D gene: -

CDR3 protein: CSASTSGGARDTQYF
CDR3 DNA: TGCAGTGCTAGTACTAGCGGGGGGGCTCGAGATACGCAGTATTTT
J gene: TRBJ2-3
clone size: -
V gene: TRBV20-1
D gene: TRBD2

CDR3 protein: CASSLWAHINGKLFF
CDR3 DNA: TGTGCCAGCAGTTTATGGGCCCATATTAATGGAAAACTGTTTTTT
J gene: TRBJ1-4
clone size: -
V gene: TRBV28
D gene: -

CDR3 protein: CSVSRDGLYGYTF
CDR3 DNA: TGCAGCGTCAGCCGGGACGGACTCTATGGCTACACCTTC
J gene: TRBJ1-2
clone size: many
V gene: TRBV29-1
D gene: -

CDR3 protein: CASSQDGLAGWVEQFF
CDR3 DNA: TGCGCCAGCAGCCAGGACGGACTAGCGGGGTGGGTTGAGCAGTTCTTC
J gene: TRBJ2-1
clone size: -
V gene: TRBV4-3
D gene: TRBD2

CDR3 protein: CASRVTSRGAGELFF
CDR3 DNA: TGTGCCAGCAGGGTGACATCCCGCGGGGCAGGGGAGCTGTTTTTT
J gene: TRBJ2-2
clone size: many
V gene: TRBV27
D gene: -

CDR3 protein: CASSERVTDTQYF
CDR3 DNA: TGCGCCAGCAGTGAGAGGGTAACAGATACGCAGTATTTT
J gene: TRBJ2-3
clone size: many
V gene: TRBV10-1
D gene: -

CDR3 protein: CSATKTDLYGYTF
CDR3 DNA: TGCAGTGCTACCAAGACGGATCTCTATGGCTACACCTTC
J gene: TRBJ1-2
clone size: few
V gene: TRBV20-1
D gene: -

CDR3 protein: CASSSTGMLSYEQYF
CDR3 DNA: TGTGCCAGCAGTTCTACAGGGATGTTGTCCTACGAGCAGTACTTC
J gene: TRBJ2-7
clone size: many
V gene: TRBV27
D gene: -

CDR3 protein: CASSQATGTYEQYF
CDR3 DNA: TGCGCCAGCAGCCAAGCAACAGGAACCTACGAGCAGTACTTC
J gene: TRBJ2-7
clone size: -
V gene: TRBV4-1
D gene: -

CDR3 protein: CASSSRTGERAGYTF
CDR3 DNA: TGTGCCAGCAGCTCCCGGACAGGGGAGAGGGCCGGCTACACCTTC
J gene: TRBJ1-2
clone size: -
V gene: TRBV9
D gene: TRBD1